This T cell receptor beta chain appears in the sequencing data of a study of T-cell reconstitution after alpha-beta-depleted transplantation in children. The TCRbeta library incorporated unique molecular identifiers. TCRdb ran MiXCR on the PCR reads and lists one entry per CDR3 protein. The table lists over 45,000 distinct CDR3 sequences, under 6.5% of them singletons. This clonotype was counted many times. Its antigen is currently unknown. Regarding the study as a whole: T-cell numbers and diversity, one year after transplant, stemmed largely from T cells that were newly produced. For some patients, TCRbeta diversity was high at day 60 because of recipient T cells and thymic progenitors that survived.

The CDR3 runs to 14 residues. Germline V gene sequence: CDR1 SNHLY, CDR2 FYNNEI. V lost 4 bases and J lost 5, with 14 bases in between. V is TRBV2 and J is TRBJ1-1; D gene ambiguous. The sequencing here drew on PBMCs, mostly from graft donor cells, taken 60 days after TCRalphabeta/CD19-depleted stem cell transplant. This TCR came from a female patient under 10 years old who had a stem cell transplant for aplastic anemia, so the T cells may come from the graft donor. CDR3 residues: CASSVTSVLTEAFF. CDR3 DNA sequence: TGTGCCAGCAGTGTCACTAGTGTTCTAACTGAAGCTTTCTTT. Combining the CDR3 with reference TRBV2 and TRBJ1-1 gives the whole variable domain EPEVTQTPSHQVTQMGQEVILRCVPISNHLYFYWYRQILGQKVEFLVSFYNNEISEKSEIFDDQFSVERPDGSNFTLKIRSTKLEDSAMYFCASSVTSVLTEAFFGQGTRLTVV.